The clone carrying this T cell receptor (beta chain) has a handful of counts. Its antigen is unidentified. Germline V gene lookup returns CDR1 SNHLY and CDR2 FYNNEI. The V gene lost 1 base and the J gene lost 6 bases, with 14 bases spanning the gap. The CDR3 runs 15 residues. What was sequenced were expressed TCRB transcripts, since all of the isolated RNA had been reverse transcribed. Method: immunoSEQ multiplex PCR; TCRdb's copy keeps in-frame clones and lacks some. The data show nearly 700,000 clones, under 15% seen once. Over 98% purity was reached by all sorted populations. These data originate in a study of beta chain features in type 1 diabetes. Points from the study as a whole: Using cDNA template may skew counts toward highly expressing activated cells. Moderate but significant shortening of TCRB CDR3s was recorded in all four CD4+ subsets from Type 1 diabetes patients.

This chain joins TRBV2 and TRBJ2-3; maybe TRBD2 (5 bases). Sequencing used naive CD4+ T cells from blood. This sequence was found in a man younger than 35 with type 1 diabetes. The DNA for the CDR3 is TGTGCCAGCAGTGAAGAAGCGGTTGAGGTGGATACGCAGTATTTT. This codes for CASSEEAVEVDTQYF.